This T cell receptor (beta chain) was sequenced for a study of blood T cell repertoires in COVID-19. A single count supports this clone. Sequencing used immunoSEQ multiplex PCR; TCRdb keeps in-frame clones, though not all of them. The sample has 300,000 to 400,000 clones, about 91% seen once; the top ten hold 1.5% to 2%. Germline assignment: CDR1 SNHLY and CDR2 FYNNEI. V shed 8 bases, J shed 7 bases, and the junction held 14 bases outside the gene matches. This CDR3 spans 15 amino acids. This clonotype was obtained from a woman in her thirties with COVID-19, enrolled during active disease. The sequenced material came from peripheral blood. The chain combines TRBV2 with TRBJ1-5; 7 bases match TRBD1. CDR3: CASGRGQEISQPQHF. CDR3 in DNA: TGTGCCAGCGGGCGTGGACAGGAGATTTCCCAGCCCCAGCATTTT.